This passage covers 28 T cell receptor beta chains from one sample sequenced in a study of cytomegalovirus exposure and HLA in healthy donors. Profiling relied on immunoSEQ multiplex PCR, and the TCRdb table lists in-frame clones only, not all of them. In the table there are about 400,000 clones, more than 80% of which are singletons. The sequenced material came from PBMCs. Every receptor here comes from a woman under 30 in good health and CMV-seronegative.

The CDR3 nucleotides are TGTGCCAGCAGTGCAGGGTACACAGATACGCAGTATTTT. Amino acids: CASSAGYTDTQYF. The J gene is TRBJ2-3, the V gene TRBV7-9; tentatively, D is TRBD1 (5 bases). Trimming took off 6 bases at V and 2 bases at J, with 9 bases between the two ends. CDR3 length: 13 residues. Germline loops: CDR1 SEHNR, CDR2 FQNEAQ (reference sequence).

This clone has a single count. The chain joins TRBV7-9 to TRBJ1-1; D gene ambiguous. Per the germline V gene, CDR1 is SEHNR and CDR2 is FQNEAQ (reference sequence). Trimming took off 1 base at V and 9 bases at J, with 12 bases between the two ends. This CDR3 is 13 amino acids long. CDR3 region: CASSLVGGFQAFF. Here the CDR3 DNA reads TGTGCCAGCAGCTTAGTAGGAGGGTTCCAAGCTTTCTTT.

There are many counts of this clone. V gene TRBV2 combines with J gene TRBJ2-2, with 8 bases identical to TRBD2. The CDR3 extends over 15 amino acids. The trim removed 2 bases at V and 6 bases at J, leaving 5 bases unmatched. Looked up from germline, CDR1 is SNHLY and CDR2 is FYNNEI. The CDR3 loop reads CASSEYSGEPGELFF. The DNA of the CDR3 is TGTGCCAGCAGTGAATATAGCGGGGAACCCGGGGAGCTGTTTTTT.

The genes are TRBV25-1 and TRBJ1-4; the match to TRBD1 covers 7 bases. Germline V gene sequence: CDR1 MGHDK, CDR2 SYGVNS. This CDR3 contains 15 residues. V was clipped by 6 bases and J by 7 bases; unmatched bases: 11. The CDR3 DNA is TGTGCCAGCAGGGGTACAGGGACAGTTATTGAAAAACTGTTTTTT. Amino acids: CASRGTGTVIEKLFF.

CDR3 loop: CASSSGLLDGYTF. CDR3 nucleotide sequence: TGTGCCAGCAGCTCCGGACTTTTAGATGGCTACACCTTC. This chain connects TRBV7-3 to TRBJ1-2; no firm D call. CDR3 length: 13 amino acids. Germline values: CDR1 SGHTA, CDR2 FQGTGA. Trimming pared 4 bases from V and 6 bases from J, leaving 12 bases between.

The rearrangement links TRBV11-2 to TRBJ2-7; TRBD2 matches at 13 bases. The CDR3 runs to 18 residues. The V and J ends lost 6 bases and 3 bases, in that order; junction bases with no gene match: 14. Germline CDR1 reads SGHAT; CDR2 reads FQNNGV. The CDR3 here is CASSSPGLAGRHLYEQYF. The CDR3 DNA reads TGTGCCAGCAGTTCACCGGGACTAGCGGGGAGGCATCTCTACGAGCAGTACTTC.

This clone was picked up a small number of times. The chain couples TRBV28 to TRBJ1-1; TRBD1 matches at 8 bases. The trim removed 5 bases at V and 5 bases at J, leaving 7 bases unmatched. Germline-derived CDR1 and CDR2 are MDHEN and SYDVKM. The CDR3 covers 14 residues. CDR3 residues: CASSRRQGWTEAFF. The CDR3 bases are TGTGCCAGCAGTCGCCGACAGGGGTGGACTGAAGCTTTCTTT.

J is TRBJ2-7 and V is TRBV6-5; D not certain. Trimming pared 4 bases from V and 6 bases from J, leaving 7 bases between. Germline V CDR1 and CDR2: MNHEY, SVGAGI. The CDR3 loop spans 11 amino acids. CDR3 sequence (DNA): TGTGCCAGCAGTTTACGAGGCGAGCAGTACTTC. Translated, it gives CASSLRGEQYF.

The V and J genes are TRBV19 and TRBJ2-1; TRBD2 matches 11 bases. Germline V lookup: CDR1 LNHDA, CDR2 SQIVND (reference sequence). V lost 7 bases and J lost 4; bases outside the gene matches: 6. This CDR3 region has 15 residues. The CDR3 sequence: CASTPGTSGYNEQFF. DNA of the CDR3: TGTGCCAGTACCCCCGGGACTAGCGGATACAATGAGCAGTTCTTC.

The chain uses TRBV19 and TRBJ2-1, with a weak D call TRBD2 (6 bases). V was trimmed by 6 bases and J by 7 bases, leaving 10 bases between them. Per the germline V gene, CDR1 is LNHDA and CDR2 is SQIVND (reference sequence). There are 12 residues in the CDR3. Here the CDR3 reads CASSWGVNEQFF. The CDR3 nucleotides are TGTGCCAGTAGCTGGGGGGTGAATGAGCAGTTCTTC.

The chain carries TRBV27 and TRBJ2-2, with 11 bases lining up with TRBD2. The germline V gene has CDR1 MNHEY and CDR2 SMNVEV (reference sequence). The CDR3 spans 16 residues. V gave up 8 bases and J gave up 4 bases; unmatched junction bases: 9. The CDR3 protein is CASLSSGRLSTGELFF. As DNA, the CDR3 is TGTGCCAGCCTGTCTAGCGGGAGGTTATCCACCGGGGAGCTGTTTTTT.

The rearrangement links TRBV5-4 to TRBJ1-1, with TRBD1 matching over 8 bases. V shed 0 bases and J 1 base; nucleotides not matched to a gene: 8. The germline V gene has CDR1 SGHNT and CDR2 YYREEE (reference sequence). CDR3 length: 17 amino acids. Here the CDR3 reads CASSLGLQGARNTEAFF. CDR3 DNA sequence: TGTGCCAGCAGCTTGGGCCTGCAGGGGGCGAGGAACACTGAAGCTTTCTTT.

The V and J genes are TRBV28 and TRBJ2-7; tentatively, D is TRBD2 (8 bases). V was trimmed by 7 bases and J by 4 bases, leaving 35 bases between them. The CDR3 is 20 amino acids. CDR1 MDHEN and CDR2 SYDVKM come from the germline V gene. CDR3 residues: CASTSFEGASGAGVVYEQYF. CDR3 nucleotide sequence: TGTGCCAGCACCTCGTTCGAGGGGGCGTCCGGAGCGGGAGTGGTATACGAGCAGTACTTC. Supplemented by reference TRBV28 and TRBJ2-7, the full variable domain reads DVKVTQSSRYLVKRTGEKVFLECVQDMDHENMFWYRQDPGLGLRLIYFSYDVKMKEKGDIPEGYSVSREKKERFSLILESASTNQTSMYLCASTSFEGASGAGVVYEQYFGPGTRLTVT.

This clone was observed a few times. The chain employs TRBV7-6 and TRBJ2-1; 7 positions agree with TRBD2. Germline V gene lookup returns CDR1 SGHVS and CDR2 FNYEAQ. V shed 5 bases, J shed 0 bases, and the junction held 4 bases outside the gene matches. The CDR3 length is 15 residues. The CDR3 DNA is TGTGCCAGCAGCCCGCGGGGGAGCTCCTACAATGAGCAGTTCTTC. Its translation: CASSPRGSSYNEQFF. The full variable domain, completed using reference TRBV7-6 and TRBJ2-1, is GAGVSQSPRYKVTKRGQDVALRCDPISGHVSLYWYRQALGQGPEFLTYFNYEAQQDKSGLPNDRFSAERPEGSISTLTIQRTEQRDSAMYRCASSPRGSSYNEQFFGPGTRLTVL.

The CDR3 DNA reads as TGTGCCAGCAGTGGGAGGTCTGGCTACACCTTC. It codes for CASSGRSGYTF. J is TRBJ1-2 and V is TRBV6-1; D uncertain. Trimming removed 4 bases at V and 7 bases at J, with 7 bases between. Germline V lookup: CDR1 MNHNS, CDR2 SASEGT. The CDR3 has 11 amino acids.

V is TRBV5-4 and J is TRBJ1-2, with 7 bases lining up with TRBD1. Germline V gene data show CDR1 as SGHNT and CDR2 as YYREEE (reference sequence). There are 15 residues in the CDR3. Trimming removed 4 bases from V and 2 bases from J; junction bases left unmatched: 8. The CDR3 region has the DNA TGTGCCAGCAGCCCTGGACAGGATAGGAACTATGGCTACACCTTC. Amino acid sequence: CASSPGQDRNYGYTF.

The chain couples TRBV7-2 to TRBJ1-5, with 7 bases identical to TRBD1. The J segment lost 0 bases and the V segment lost 5 bases, leaving 4 bases of the junction unmatched. This CDR3 is 15 amino acids long. The V gene's germline CDR1 is SGHTA and CDR2 FQGNSA. Written as DNA, the CDR3 is TGTGCCAGCAGCCCACAGGGGCCTAGCAATCAGCCCCAGCATTTT. Its protein product is CASSPQGPSNQPQHF.

The chain recombines TRBV7-8 with TRBJ2-7; 7 nucleotides line up with TRBD2. The CDR3 loop spans 16 amino acids. Trimming cost V 1 base and J 6 bases; bases outside gene matches: 12. CDR1 and CDR2 from the germline V gene are SGHVS and FQNEAQ. CDR3 region: CASSLDTRWLAVEQYF. In DNA form, the CDR3 reads TGTGCCAGCAGCTTAGACACTCGGTGGCTAGCGGTCGAGCAGTACTTC. Looking up the rest from reference TRBV7-8 and TRBJ2-7 gives the full variable domain: GAGVSQSPRYKVAKRGQDVALRCDPISGHVSLFWYQQALGQGPEFLTYFQNEAQLDKSGLPSDRFFAERPEGSVSTLKIQRTQQEDSAVYLCASSLDTRWLAVEQYFGPGTRLTVT.

This clone was recorded once. The chain employs TRBV6-5 and TRBJ1-2; the D gene is possibly TRBD1 (6 bases). The CDR3 consists of 12 residues. Germline CDR1 and CDR2: MNHEY and SVGAGI. V was shortened by 8 bases and J by 8 bases, with 15 bases between the two germline ends. CDR3 nucleotide sequence: TGTGCCAGCGGAAGCGTAGGGGGAGGCTACACCTTC. It yields the protein CASGSVGGGYTF.

The chain is built from TRBV5-4 and TRBJ2-3, with 13 bases that match TRBD2. The CDR3 is 16 amino acids. Germline V CDR1 and CDR2: SGHNT, YYREEE (reference sequence). V shed 4 bases and J 2 bases; nucleotides not matched to a gene: 4. This CDR3 reads CASSTGLAGSTDTQYF. In DNA form, the CDR3 reads TGTGCCAGCAGCACGGGACTAGCGGGGTCCACAGATACGCAGTATTTT. The complete variable domain, with remaining parts taken from reference TRBV5-4 and TRBJ2-3, reads ETGVTQSPTHLIKTRGQQVTLRCSSQSGHNTVSWYQQALGQGPQFIFQYYREEENGRGNFPPRFSGLQFPNYSSELNVNALELDDSALYLCASSTGLAGSTDTQYFGPGTRLTVL.

The chain employs TRBV29-1 and TRBJ2-1; D not certain. V lost 1 base and J lost 4, with 8 bases in between. The CDR3 loop spans 13 amino acids. CDR1 SQVTM and CDR2 ANQGSEA come from the germline V gene. CDR3 coding DNA: TGCAGCGTTGAAGGGCTCAAATACAATGAGCAGTTCTTC. It specifies CSVEGLKYNEQFF.

The rearrangement joins TRBV5-4 to TRBJ1-1; D perhaps matches TRBD1 (5 bases). Trimming pared 8 bases from V and 2 bases from J, leaving 10 bases between. Germline V gene lookup returns CDR1 SGHNT and CDR2 YYREEE (reference sequence). This CDR3 is built from 12 residues. The CDR3 nucleotides are TGTGCCAGTACAGACAGCAACACTGAAGCTTTCTTT. Encoded protein: CASTDSNTEAFF.

The chain carries TRBV27 and TRBJ2-1; possible D gene TRBD2, 6 bases. Trimming stripped 8 bases from V and 2 bases from J, with 19 bases between. Germline CDR1 and CDR2: MNHEY and SMNVEV (reference sequence). CDR3 length: 16 residues. The CDR3 reads CASSPGAGRTYNEQFF. The CDR3 region has the DNA TGTGCCAGCTCACCCGGGGCGGGACGAACCTACAATGAGCAGTTCTTC.

The chain joins TRBV27 to TRBJ2-1; D may be TRBD2 (6 bases). CDR1 MNHEY and CDR2 SMNVEV come from the germline V gene (reference sequence). This CDR3 comprises 16 residues. Trimming removed 5 bases from V and 0 bases from J, with 14 bases in between. The CDR3 here is CASSPLALGSYNEQFF. The CDR3 DNA reads as TGTGCCAGCAGTCCACTAGCTTTGGGCTCCTACAATGAGCAGTTCTTC.

This clone occurred once. The chain is built from TRBV5-1 and TRBJ1-1; TRBD1 agrees at 7 bases. The CDR3 contains 14 residues. Germline CDR1 is SGHRS and CDR2 is YFSETQ. V lost 2 bases, J lost 1 base, and 2 bases stayed unmatched. The CDR3 DNA reads TGCGCCAGCAGCTTAGGGACAGCGAACACTGAAGCTTTCTTT. This encodes CASSLGTANTEAFF.

V is TRBV5-4 and J is TRBJ2-3, with TRBD1 as a possible D gene (9 bases). CDR1 is SGHNT and CDR2 is YYREEE in the germline V gene (reference sequence). This CDR3 has 14 amino acids. V lost 4 bases to trimming and J lost 6 bases, with 15 bases between them. The chain's CDR3 is CASSVSGTGDTQYF. The CDR3 region has the DNA TGTGCCAGCAGCGTTAGCGGGACAGGGGATACGCAGTATTTT.

This clone was seen a single time. The chain recombines TRBV30 with TRBJ2-7; possibly TRBD2 for D (5 bases). The CDR3 sequence is 13 residues long. Germline assignment: CDR1 GTSNPN and CDR2 SVGIG (reference sequence). V lost 0 bases and J lost 3, with 9 bases in between. The CDR3 bases are TGTGCCTGGAGTGTGACGGCGGGCTACGAGCAGTACTTC. Amino acids: CAWSVTAGYEQYF.

CDR3 loop: CASSGVGQAIPTDTQYF. The CDR3 region has the DNA TGTGCCAGCAGCGGGGTCGGACAGGCAATCCCCACAGATACGCAGTATTTT. The chain couples TRBV9 to TRBJ2-3; 7 bases match TRBD1. The germline CDR1 and CDR2 sequences are SGDLS and YYNGEE. V trimming: 3 bases; J trimming: 2 bases; junction bases outside the gene matches: 12. This CDR3 has 17 amino acids.